This T cell receptor (beta chain) was identified in a study of blood T cell repertoires in COVID-19. The overall study: From the United States, Italy and Spain came samples of acute and convalescent COVID-19. In each case, the material was cDNA or gDNA derived from T cells, B-cell-depleted T cells, or PBMCs.

Seattle researchers signed up patients amid active infection and tracked them longitudinally. Profiling relied on immunoSEQ multiplex PCR, and the TCRdb table lists in-frame clones only, not all of them. The table records more than 200,000 clones, around 86% of them present only once. Sequenced sample: peripheral blood. This sequence was found in a woman aged 55-70 years with COVID-19, enrolled during active disease.

The CDR3 DNA sequence: TGTGCCAGCAGCTTAGTGAGGGAAAAACTGTTTTTT. Its translation: CASSLVREKLFF. This chain connects TRBV7-9 to TRBJ1-4; D call uncertain. Germline values: CDR1 SEHNR, CDR2 FQNEAQ (reference sequence). Trimming left V 1 base short and J 8 bases short, with 5 bases between. This CDR3 region has 12 residues.